The sequence of this T cell receptor beta chain was determined in a study of cytomegalovirus exposure and HLA in healthy donors. Study-wide results and limits: Certain indistinguishable V segments, among them TRBV6-2 and TRBV6-3, were excluded. Rare sequences made up most TCRs, while some public TCRs were found in many donors. Immune exposure was documented only through CMV serostatus. Later, an analysis found that common viral pathogens appeared to be linked with several of the most significant clusters.

The PCR used 60 Vbeta and 13 Jbeta primers. Measured with immunoSEQ multiplex PCR; TCRdb has only the in-frame clones, and not every one. The data hold approximately 170,000 clones, with about 80% observed a single time. Trimming at V came to 3 bases and at J to 9 bases, leaving 11 bases not matched to a gene. The V gene's germline CDR1 is SEHNR and CDR2 FQNEAQ (reference sequence). CDR3 length: 16 residues. Of note for this clone: No antigen is known for it.

Sample: PBMCs. The chain carries TRBV7-9 and TRBJ2-1; 10 bases line up with TRBD1. This receptor was identified in a man aged 18 to 35 in good health and CMV-seropositive. CDR3 DNA: TGTGCCAGCAGCTTGGAACCGGGACAGGGGTTAAGTGAGCAGTTCTTC. This encodes CASSLEPGQGLSEQFF.